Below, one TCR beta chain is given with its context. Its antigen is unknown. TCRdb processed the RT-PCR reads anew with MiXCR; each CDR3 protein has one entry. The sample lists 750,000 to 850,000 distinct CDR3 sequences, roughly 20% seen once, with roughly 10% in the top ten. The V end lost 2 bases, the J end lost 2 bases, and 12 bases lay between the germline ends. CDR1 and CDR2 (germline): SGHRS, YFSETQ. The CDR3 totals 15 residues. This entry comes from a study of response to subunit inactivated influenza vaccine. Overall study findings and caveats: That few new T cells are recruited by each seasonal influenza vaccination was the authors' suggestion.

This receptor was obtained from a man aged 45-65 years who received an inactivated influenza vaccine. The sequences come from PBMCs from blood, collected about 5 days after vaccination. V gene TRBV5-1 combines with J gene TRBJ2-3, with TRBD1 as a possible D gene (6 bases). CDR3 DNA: TGCGCCAGCAGCTTCGCAGGACAGTTCACAGATACGCAGTATTTT. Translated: CASSFAGQFTDTQYF.